This TCR beta chain comes out of a study of blood T cells in healthy people across ages. General observations from the study: There were more naive CD4+ cells and higher diversity in long-lived donors than in aged donors. With unsorted PBMCs, a conclusive comparison of naive versus antigen-experienced cells was not possible.

Each sample yielded at least 6 million isolated PBMCs. As concerns this clonotype: Antigen: not known.

The use of a sample-barcoded 5' primer and a J-beta primer mix characterized a second PCR of about 7 to 12 cycles. Unique molecular identifiers of 12 random nucleotides labeled each cDNA. TCRdb passed the 5' RACE reads through MiXCR, listing each CDR3 protein once. Among some 900,000 distinct CDR3 sequences listed, roughly 50% were seen once. The length of the CDR3 is 12 residues. CDR1 is MNHEY and CDR2 is SVGEGT in the germline V gene. V gave up 6 bases and J gave up 12 bases, with 15 bases separating them. This rearrangement joins TRBV6-2 or TRBV6-3 to TRBJ2-1; D unresolved. The clonotype comes from a man aged 25-45 years in good health. Sequencing was done on a sample of blood. The DNA for the CDR3 is TGTGCCAGCAGCCCGTTGACCAAGGTGCAGTTCTTC. This encodes CASSPLTKVQFF.